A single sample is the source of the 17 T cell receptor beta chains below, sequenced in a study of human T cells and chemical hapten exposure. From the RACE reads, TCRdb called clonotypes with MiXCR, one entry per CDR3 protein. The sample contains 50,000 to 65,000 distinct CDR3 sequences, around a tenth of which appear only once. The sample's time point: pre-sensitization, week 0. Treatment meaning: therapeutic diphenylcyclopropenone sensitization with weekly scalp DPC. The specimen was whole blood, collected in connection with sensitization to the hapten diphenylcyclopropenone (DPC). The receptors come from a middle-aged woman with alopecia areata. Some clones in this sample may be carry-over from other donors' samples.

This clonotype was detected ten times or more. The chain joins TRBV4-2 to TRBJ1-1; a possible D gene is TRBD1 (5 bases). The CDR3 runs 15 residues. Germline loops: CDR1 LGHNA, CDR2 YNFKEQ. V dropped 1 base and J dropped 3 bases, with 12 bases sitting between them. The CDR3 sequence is CASSQVSEGYTEAFF. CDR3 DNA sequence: TGTGCCAGCAGCCAAGTTTCGGAGGGGTACACTGAAGCTTTCTTT.

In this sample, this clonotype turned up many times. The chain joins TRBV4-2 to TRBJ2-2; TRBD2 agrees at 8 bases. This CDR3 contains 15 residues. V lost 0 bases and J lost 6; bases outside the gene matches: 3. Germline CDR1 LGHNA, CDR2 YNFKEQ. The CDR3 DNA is TGTGCCAGCAGCCAAGATGACGGGGGGGCCGGGGAGCTGTTTTTT. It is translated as CASSQDDGGAGELFF.

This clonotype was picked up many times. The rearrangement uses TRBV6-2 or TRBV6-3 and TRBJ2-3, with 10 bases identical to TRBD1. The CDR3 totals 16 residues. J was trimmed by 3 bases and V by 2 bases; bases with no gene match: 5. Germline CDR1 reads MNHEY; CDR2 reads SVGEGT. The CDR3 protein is CASSYGTGVLTDTQYF. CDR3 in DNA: TGTGCCAGCAGTTACGGGACAGGGGTCCTGACAGATACGCAGTATTTT.

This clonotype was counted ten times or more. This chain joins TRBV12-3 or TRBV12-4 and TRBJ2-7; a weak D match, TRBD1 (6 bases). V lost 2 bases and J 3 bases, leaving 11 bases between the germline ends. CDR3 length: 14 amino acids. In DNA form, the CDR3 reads TGTGCCAGCAGTTTACAGGAAGGGGGCTACGAGCAGTACTTC. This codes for CASSLQEGGYEQYF.

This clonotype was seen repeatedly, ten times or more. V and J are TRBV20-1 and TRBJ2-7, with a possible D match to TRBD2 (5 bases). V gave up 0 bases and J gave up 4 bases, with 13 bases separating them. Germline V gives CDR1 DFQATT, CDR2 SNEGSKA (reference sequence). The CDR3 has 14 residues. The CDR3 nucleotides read TGCAGTGCTAGAGATAAGGGAAGCGGTTACGAGCAGTACTTC. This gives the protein CSARDKGSGYEQYF.

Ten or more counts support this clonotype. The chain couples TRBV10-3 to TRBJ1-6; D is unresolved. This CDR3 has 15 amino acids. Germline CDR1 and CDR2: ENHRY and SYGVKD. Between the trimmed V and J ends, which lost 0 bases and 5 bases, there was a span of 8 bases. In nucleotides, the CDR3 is TGTGCCATCAGTGAGTCGAATGGGGATAATTCACCCCTCCACTTT. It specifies CAISESNGDNSPLHF.

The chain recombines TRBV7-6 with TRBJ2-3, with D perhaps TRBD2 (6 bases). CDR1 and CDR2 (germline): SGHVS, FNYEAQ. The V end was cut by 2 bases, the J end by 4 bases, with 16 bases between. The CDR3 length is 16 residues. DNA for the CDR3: TGTGCCAGCAGCTTAAGCCTCGAGCGGGTGGCAGATACGCAGTATTTT. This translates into CASSLSLERVADTQYF.

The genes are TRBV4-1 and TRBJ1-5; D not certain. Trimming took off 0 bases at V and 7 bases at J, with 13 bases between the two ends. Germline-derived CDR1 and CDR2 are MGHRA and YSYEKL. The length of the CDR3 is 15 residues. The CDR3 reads CASSQESRRGQPQHF. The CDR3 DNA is TGCGCCAGCAGCCAAGAGAGCCGCCGGGGACAGCCCCAGCATTTT.

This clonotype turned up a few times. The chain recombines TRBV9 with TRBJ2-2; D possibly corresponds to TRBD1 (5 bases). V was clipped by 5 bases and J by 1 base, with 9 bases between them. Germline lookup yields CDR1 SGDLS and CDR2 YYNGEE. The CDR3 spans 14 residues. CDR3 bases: TGTGCCAGCAGAAACCAGGGGAACACCGGGGAGCTGTTTTTT. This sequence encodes CASRNQGNTGELFF.

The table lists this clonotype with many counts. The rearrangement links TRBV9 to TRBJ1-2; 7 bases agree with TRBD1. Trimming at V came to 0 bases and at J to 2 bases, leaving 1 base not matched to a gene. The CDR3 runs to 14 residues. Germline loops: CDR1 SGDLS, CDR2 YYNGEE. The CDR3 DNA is TGTGCCAGCAGCGTAGGGGACAGCAACTATGGCTACACCTTC. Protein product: CASSVGDSNYGYTF.

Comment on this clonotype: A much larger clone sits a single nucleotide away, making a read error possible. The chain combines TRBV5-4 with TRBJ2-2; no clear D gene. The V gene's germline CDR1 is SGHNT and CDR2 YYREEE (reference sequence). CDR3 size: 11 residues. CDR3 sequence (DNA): TGTGCCAGCAGCCAAACCGTGGAGCTGTTTTTT. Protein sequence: CASSQTVELFF. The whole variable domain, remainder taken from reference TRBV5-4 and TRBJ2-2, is ETGVTQSPTHLIKTRGQQVTLRCSSQSGHNTVSWYQQALGQGPQFIFQYYREEENGRGNFPPRFSGLQFPNYSSELNVNALELDDSALYLCASSQTVELFFGEGSRLTVL.

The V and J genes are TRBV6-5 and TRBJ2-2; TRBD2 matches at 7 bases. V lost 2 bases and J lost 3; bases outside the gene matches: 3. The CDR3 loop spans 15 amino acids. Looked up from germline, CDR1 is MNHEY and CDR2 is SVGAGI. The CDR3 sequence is CASSYRDYYTGELFF. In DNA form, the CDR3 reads TGTGCCAGCAGTTACCGGGACTACTACACCGGGGAGCTGTTTTTT.

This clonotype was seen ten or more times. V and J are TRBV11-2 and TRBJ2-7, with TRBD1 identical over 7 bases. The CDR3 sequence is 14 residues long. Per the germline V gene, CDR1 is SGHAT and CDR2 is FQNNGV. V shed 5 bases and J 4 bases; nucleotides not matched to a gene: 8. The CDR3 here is CASSLSGTEYEQYF. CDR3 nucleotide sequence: TGTGCCAGCAGCCTCTCCGGGACAGAGTACGAGCAGTACTTC.

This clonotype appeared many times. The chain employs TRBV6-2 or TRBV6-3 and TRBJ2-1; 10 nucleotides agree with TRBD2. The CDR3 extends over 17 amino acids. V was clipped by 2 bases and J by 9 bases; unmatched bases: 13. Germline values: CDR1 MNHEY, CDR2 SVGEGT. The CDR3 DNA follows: TGTGCCAGCAGTTACCCGGCCCAAGCGGGGGGGCCTGGTGAGCAGTTCTTC. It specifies CASSYPAQAGGPGEQFF.

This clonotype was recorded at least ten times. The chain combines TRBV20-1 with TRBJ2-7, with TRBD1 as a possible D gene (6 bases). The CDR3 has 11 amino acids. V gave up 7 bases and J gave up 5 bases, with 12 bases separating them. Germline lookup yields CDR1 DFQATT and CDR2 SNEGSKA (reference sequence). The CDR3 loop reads CSVIQGHEQYF. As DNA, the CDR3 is TGCAGTGTCATACAGGGCCACGAGCAGTACTTC.

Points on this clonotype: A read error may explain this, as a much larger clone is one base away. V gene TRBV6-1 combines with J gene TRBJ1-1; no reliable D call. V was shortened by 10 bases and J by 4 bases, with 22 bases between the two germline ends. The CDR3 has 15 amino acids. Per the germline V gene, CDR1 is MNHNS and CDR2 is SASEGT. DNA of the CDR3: TGTGCCAACAGCCTGACGAGTAAGGGCATCACTGAAGCTTTCTTT. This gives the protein CANSLTSKGITEAFF.

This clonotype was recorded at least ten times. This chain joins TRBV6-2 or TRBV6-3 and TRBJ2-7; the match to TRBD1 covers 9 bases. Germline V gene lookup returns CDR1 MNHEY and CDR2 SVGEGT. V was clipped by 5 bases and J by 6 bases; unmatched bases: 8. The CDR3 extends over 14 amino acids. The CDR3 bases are TGTGCCAGCAGTAAGGGACAGGGCTCCAGCGAGCAGTACTTC. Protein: CASSKGQGSSEQYF.